One TCR beta chain is described in this entry. These data are taken from a study of blood T cell repertoires in COVID-19. Study context: Samples came from the United States, Italy and Spain, spanning acute and convalescent COVID-19. From T cells, B-cell-depleted T cells, or PBMCs came the material, which was cDNA or gDNA.

V gave up 3 bases and J gave up 4 bases, with 10 bases separating them. This CDR3 contains 13 residues. Germline V gene data show CDR1 as DFQATT and CDR2 as SNEGSKA (reference sequence). Authors' data handling: Amplification from reference gene primers served as the basis for estimated nucleated cell counts. Profiling relied on immunoSEQ multiplex PCR, and the TCRdb table lists in-frame clones only, not all of them. V and J calls and clone size come straight from that table; D and trimming were deduced from the DNA. Among about 100,000 clones listed, about four fifths were seen once. The chain is built from TRBV20-1 and TRBJ1-5; TRBD1 might be the D (5 bases). Sequenced input: peripheral blood. The receptor was derived from a man in his sixties or seventies with acute or convalescent COVID-19. CDR3 nucleotides: TGCAGTGCTAGTTTGGGGGGTAATCAGCCCCAGCATTTT. Translating it yields CSASLGGNQPQHF.